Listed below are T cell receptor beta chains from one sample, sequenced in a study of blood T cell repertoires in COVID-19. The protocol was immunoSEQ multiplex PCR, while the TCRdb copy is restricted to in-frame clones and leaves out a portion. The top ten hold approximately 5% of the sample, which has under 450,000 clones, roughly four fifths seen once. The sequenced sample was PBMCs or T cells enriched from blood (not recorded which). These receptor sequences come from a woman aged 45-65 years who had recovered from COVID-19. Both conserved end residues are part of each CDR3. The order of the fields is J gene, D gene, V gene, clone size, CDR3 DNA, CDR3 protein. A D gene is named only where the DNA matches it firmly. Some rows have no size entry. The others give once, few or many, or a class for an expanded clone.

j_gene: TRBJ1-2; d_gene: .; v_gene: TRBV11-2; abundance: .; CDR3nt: TGTGCCAGCAGCTTGGGGGCTGCGGCTAACTATGGCTACACCTTC; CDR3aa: CASSLGAAANYGYTF
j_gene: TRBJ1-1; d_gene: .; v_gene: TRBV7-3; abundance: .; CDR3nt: TGTGCCAGCAGCTTAATTCCAGGGAACACTGAAGCTTTCTTT; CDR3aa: CASSLIPGNTEAFF
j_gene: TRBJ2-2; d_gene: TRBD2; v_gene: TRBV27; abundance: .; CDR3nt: TGTGCCAGCCTGGGACTAGCGGGTTCCACCGGGGAGCTGTTTTTT; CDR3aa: CASLGLAGSTGELFF
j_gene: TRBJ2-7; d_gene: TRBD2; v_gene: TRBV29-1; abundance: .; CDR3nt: TGCAGCGTCCCCCGGGGGGACGAGCAGTACTTC; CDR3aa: CSVPRGDEQYF
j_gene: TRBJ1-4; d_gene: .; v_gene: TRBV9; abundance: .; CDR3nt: TGTGCCAGCAGCGTGCGGGGCAGCCCTTCTGAAAAACTGTTTTTT; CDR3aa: CASSVRGSPSEKLFF
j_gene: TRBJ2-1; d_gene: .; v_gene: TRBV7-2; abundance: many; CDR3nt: TGTGCCAGCAGCTTGCACCGGAGCTCCTACAATGAGCAGTTCTTC; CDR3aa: CASSLHRSSYNEQFF
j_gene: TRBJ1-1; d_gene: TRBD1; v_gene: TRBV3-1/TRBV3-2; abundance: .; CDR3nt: TGTGCCAGCAGCCGACCCCGAGAGGGGGCAGCTTTCTTT; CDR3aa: CASSRPREGAAFF
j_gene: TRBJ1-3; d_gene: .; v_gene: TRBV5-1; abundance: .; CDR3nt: TGCGCCAGCAGCTTGGGGTCAGGGGCTGGAAACACCATATATTTT; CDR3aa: CASSLGSGAGNTIYF
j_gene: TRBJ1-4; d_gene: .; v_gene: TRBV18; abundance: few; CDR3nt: TGTGCCAGCTCACAAGTCAGGGGAGATAATGAAAAACTGTTTTTT; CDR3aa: CASSQVRGDNEKLFF
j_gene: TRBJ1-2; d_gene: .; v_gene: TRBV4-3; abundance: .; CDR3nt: TGCGCCAGCAGCCAGGGGGACACCCCCGGGGGCTACACCTTC; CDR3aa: CASSQGDTPGGYTF
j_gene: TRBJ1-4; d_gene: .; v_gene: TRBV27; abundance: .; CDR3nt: TGTGCCAGCAGTTTCACCGGCAGGTTTAATGAAAAACTGTTTTTT; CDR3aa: CASSFTGRFNEKLFF
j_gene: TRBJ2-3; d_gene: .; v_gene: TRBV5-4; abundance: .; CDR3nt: TGTGCCAGCAGCCTTTCCTCAGATACGCAGTATTTT; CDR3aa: CASSLSSDTQYF
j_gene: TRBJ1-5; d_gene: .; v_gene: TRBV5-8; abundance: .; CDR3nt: TGTGCCAGCAGCTTGCCCTCGAGCAATCAGCCCCAGCATTTT; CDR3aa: CASSLPSSNQPQHF
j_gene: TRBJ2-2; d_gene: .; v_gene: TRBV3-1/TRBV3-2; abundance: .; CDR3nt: TGTGCCAGCAGCCAAGATAAGTGGGAGCAAAACACCGGGGAGCTGTTTTTT; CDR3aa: CASSQDKWEQNTGELFF
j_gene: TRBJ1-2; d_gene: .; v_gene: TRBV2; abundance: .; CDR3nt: TGTGCCAGCAGTTTAGGGGGTTCGAATGGCTACACCTTC; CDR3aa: CASSLGGSNGYTF
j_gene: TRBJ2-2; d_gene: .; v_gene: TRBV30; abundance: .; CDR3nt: TGTGCCTGGAGTGAAGGGCGGGGCACCGGGGAGCTGTTTTTT; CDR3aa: CAWSEGRGTGELFF
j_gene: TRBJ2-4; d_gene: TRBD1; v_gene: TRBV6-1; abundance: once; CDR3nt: TGTGCCAGCAGTGACAGGGGGCTAGTCAAAAACATTCAGTACTTC; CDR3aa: CASSDRGLVKNIQYF
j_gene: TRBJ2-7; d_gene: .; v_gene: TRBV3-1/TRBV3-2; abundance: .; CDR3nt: TGTGCCAGCAGCCAAGGCGCGGCCTCCGAGAGGGAGCAGTACTTC; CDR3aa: CASSQGAASEREQYF
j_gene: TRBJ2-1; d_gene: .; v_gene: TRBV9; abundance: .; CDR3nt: TGTGCCAGCAGCGTAGCTCCTCGACAGAACAATGAGCAGTTCTTC; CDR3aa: CASSVAPRQNNEQFF
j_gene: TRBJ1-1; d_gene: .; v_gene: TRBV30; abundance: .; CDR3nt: TGTGCCTGGAGTCAAGGACAGCTAGATGAAGCTTTCTTT; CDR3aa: CAWSQGQLDEAFF
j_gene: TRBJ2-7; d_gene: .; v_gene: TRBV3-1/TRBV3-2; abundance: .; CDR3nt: TGTGCCAGCCTGACAACCCCCCCAGGACAGAATGTCTACGAGCAGTACTTC; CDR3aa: CASLTTPPGQNVYEQYF
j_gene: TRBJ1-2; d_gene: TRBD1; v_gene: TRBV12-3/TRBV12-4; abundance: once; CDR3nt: TGTGCCAGCAGTTGGCAGGGGGCTGGCTACACCTTC; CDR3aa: CASSWQGAGYTF
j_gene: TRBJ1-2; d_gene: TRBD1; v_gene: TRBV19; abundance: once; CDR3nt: TGTGCCAGTAGTCCCAGCGGACAGGCCCGACGTGGTGGCTACACCTTC; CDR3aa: CASSPSGQARRGGYTF
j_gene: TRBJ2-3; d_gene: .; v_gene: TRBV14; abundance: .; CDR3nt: TGTGCCAGCAGTCACCTAGGCGGGGCCCCTACAGATACGCAGTATTTT; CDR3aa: CASSHLGGAPTDTQYF
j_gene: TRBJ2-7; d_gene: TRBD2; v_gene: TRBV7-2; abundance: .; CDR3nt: TGTGCCAGCAGCCTAAGGACTAGCGGGACCGTCTACGAGCAGTACTTC; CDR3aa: CASSLRTSGTVYEQYF
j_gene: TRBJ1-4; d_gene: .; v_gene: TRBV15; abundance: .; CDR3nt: TGTGCCACCAGCATGGGGGGAACTAATGAAAAACTGTTTTTT; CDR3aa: CATSMGGTNEKLFF
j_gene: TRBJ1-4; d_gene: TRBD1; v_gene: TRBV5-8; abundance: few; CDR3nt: TGTGCCAGCAGACTTGGGACAGATGAAAAACTGTTTTTT; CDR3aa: CASRLGTDEKLFF
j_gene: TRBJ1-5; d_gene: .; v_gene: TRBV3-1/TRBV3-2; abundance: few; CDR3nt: TGTGCCAGCAGCCTAATGGCAACCCCAAGCAATCAGCCCCAGCATTTT; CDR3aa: CASSLMATPSNQPQHF
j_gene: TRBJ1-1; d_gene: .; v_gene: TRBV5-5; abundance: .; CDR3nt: TGTGCCAGCAGCTTCAACCCCAGCGGGACAACGGAAGCTTTCTTT; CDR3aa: CASSFNPSGTTEAFF
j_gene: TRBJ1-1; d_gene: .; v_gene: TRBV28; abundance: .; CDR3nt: TGTGCCAGCACCGATAAGAGGGTACGTCTGAACACTGAAGCTTTCTTT; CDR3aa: CASTDKRVRLNTEAFF
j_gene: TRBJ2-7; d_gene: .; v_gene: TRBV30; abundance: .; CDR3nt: TGTGCCTGGAGCATGGGGCCGTCCTACGAGCAGTACTTC; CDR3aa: CAWSMGPSYEQYF
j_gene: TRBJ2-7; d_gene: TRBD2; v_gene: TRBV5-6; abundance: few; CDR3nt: TGTGCCAGGAGATCCTGGACTAGCGGGATCTTATCCTACGAGCAGTACTTC; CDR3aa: CARRSWTSGILSYEQYF
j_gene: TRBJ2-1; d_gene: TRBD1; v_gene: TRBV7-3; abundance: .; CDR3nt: TGTGCCAGCAGCTCCTCAGCCGCAGGGGGTATTAATGAGCAGTTCTTC; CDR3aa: CASSSSAAGGINEQFF
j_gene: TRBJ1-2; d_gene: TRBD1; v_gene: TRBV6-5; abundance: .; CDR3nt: TGTGCCAGCAGACGAAACTCGGACAGGGGGCTAGGCTACACCTTC; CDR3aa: CASRRNSDRGLGYTF
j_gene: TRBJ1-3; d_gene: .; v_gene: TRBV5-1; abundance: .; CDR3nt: TGCGCCAGCAGCCCGGACTCCAGTTCGTCTGGAAACACCATATATTTT; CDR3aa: CASSPDSSSSGNTIYF
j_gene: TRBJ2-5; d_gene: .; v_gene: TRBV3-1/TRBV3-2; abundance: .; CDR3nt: TGTGCCAGCAGCCAATTCGGGGAGACCCAGTACTTC; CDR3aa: CASSQFGETQYF
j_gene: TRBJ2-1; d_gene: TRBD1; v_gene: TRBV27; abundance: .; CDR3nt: TGTGCCAGCAGCGACAGGGGTTATAGGTTCTTC; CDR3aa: CASSDRGYRFF
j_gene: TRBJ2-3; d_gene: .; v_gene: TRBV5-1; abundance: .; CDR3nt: TGCGCCAGCAGCTTTGGACAGTACACAGATACGCAGTATTTT; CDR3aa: CASSFGQYTDTQYF
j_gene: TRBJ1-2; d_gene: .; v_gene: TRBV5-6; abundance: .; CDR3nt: TGTGCCAGCAGAAAAAGGGGAGGAAGCTATGGCTACACCTTC; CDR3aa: CASRKRGGSYGYTF
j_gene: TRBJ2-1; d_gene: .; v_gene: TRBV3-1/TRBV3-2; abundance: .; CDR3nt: TGTGCCAGCAGCCAAGGAGAGGGAAACGAGTTCTTC; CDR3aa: CASSQGEGNEFF
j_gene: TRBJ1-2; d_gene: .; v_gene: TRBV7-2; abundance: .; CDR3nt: TGTGCCAGCAGCTTAGTCGGGGGCTACACCTTC; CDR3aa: CASSLVGGYTF
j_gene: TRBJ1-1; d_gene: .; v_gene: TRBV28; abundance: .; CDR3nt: TGTGCCAGCAGTTCAGGGGATTTGAACACTGAAGCTTTCTTT; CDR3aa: CASSSGDLNTEAFF
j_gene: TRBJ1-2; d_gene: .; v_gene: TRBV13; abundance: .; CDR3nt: TGTGCCAGCACCGACAGCCTTTATGGCTACACCTTC; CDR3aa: CASTDSLYGYTF
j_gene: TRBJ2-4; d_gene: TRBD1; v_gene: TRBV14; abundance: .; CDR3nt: TGTGCCAGCAGCCAAGACCTCGGACAGGGAATAAACATTCAGTACTTC; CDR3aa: CASSQDLGQGINIQYF
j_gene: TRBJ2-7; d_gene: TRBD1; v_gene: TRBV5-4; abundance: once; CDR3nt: TGTGCCAGCAGCAGGGGATCGCCCACCGGGACAGGACCCTACGAGCAGTACTTC; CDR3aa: CASSRGSPTGTGPYEQYF
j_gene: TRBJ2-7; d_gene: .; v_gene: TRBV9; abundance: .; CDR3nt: TGTGCCAGCAGCGTAGAAGGACTGGGAGTAGGAGAGCAGTACTTC; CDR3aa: CASSVEGLGVGEQYF
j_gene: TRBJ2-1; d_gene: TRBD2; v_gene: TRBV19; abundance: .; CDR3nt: TGTGCCAGTAGTATAGCGGGGACTAGCGGGAGTTATGAGCAGTTCTTC; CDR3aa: CASSIAGTSGSYEQFF
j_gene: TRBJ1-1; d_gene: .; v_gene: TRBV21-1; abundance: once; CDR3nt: TGTGCCAGCAGCAAGTTAACAGGGATCACTGAAGCTTTCTTT; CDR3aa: CASSKLTGITEAFF
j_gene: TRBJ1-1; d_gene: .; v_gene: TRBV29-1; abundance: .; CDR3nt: TGCAGCGTTGGGGGCGGCAGTCAAGCTTTCTTT; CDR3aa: CSVGGGSQAFF
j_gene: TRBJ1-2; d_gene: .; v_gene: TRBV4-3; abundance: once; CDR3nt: TGCGCCAGCAGCCAAGATGCGGGGCTAGACTATGGCTACACCTTC; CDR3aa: CASSQDAGLDYGYTF
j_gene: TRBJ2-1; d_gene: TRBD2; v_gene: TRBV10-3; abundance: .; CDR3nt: TGTGCCATCAGTGAAACTGGGCGCGGGAGGCCCTACAATGAGCAGTTCTTC; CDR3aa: CAISETGRGRPYNEQFF
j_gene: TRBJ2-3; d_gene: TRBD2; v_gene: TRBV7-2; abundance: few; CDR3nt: TGTGCCAGCAGCTCAACAGGGACGGGAGGGCCAGCAGATACGCAGTATTTT; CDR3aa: CASSSTGTGGPADTQYF
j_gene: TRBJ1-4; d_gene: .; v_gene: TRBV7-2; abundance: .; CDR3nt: TGTGCCAGCAGCTTAGTCGGGGAAATGGAAAAACTGTTTTTT; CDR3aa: CASSLVGEMEKLFF
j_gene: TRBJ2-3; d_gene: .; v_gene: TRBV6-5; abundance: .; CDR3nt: TGTGCCAGCAGCGCACTCTCAACAGGGACAGATACGCAGTATTTT; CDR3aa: CASSALSTGTDTQYF